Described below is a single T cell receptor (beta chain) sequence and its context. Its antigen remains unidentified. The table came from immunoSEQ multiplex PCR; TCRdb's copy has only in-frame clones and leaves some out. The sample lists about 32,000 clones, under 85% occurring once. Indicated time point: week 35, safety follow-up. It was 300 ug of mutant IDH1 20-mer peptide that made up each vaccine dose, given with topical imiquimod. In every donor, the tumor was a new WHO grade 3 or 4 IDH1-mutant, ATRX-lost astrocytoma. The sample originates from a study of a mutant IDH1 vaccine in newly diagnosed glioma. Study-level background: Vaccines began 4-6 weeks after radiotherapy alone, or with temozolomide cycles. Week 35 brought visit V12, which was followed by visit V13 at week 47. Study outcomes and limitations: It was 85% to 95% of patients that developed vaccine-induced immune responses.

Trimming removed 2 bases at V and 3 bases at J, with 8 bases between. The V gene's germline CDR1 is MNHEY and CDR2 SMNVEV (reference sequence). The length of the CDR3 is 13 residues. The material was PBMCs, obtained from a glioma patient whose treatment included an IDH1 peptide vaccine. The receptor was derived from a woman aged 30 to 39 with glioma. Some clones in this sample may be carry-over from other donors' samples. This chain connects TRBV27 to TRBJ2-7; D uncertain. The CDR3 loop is CASSLNSLYEQYF. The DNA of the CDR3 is TGTGCCAGCAGTTTAAATTCCCTCTACGAGCAGTACTTC.